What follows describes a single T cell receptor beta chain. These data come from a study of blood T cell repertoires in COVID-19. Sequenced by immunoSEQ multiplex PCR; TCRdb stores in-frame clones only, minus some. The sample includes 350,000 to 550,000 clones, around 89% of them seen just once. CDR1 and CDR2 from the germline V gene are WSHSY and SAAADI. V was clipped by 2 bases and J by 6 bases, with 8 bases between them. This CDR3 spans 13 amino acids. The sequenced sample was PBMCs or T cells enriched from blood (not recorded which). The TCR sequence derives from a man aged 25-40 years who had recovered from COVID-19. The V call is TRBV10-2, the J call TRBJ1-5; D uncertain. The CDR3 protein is CASSEERFQPQHF. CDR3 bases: TGCGCCAGCAGTGAGGAGAGGTTTCAGCCCCAGCATTTT.